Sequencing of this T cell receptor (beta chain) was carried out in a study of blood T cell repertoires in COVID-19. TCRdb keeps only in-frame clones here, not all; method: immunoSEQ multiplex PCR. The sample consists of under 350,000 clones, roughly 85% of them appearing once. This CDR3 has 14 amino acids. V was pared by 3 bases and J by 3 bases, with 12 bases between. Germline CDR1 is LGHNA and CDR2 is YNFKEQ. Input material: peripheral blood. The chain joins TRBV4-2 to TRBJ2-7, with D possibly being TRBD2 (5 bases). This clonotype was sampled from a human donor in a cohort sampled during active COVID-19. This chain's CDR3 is CASSQGLGLYEQYF. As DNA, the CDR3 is TGTGCCAGCAGCCAGGGTCTAGGACTCTACGAGCAGTACTTC.